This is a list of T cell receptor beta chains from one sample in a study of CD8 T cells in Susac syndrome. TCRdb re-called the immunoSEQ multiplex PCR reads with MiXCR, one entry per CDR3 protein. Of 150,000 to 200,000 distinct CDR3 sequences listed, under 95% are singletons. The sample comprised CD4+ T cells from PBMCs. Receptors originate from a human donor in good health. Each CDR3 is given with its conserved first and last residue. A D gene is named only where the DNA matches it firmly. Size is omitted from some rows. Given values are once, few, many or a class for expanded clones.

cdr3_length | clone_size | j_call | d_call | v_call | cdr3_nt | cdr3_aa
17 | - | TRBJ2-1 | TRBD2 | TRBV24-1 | TGTGCCACCAGTGATTCCGGGGTAGCGGGGCCCGTCAATGAGCAGTTCTTC | CATSDSGVAGPVNEQFF
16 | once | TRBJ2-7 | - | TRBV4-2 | TGTGCCAGCAGCCAATTGTCAGGTAGTAACCCCTACGAGCAGTACTTC | CASSQLSGSNPYEQYF
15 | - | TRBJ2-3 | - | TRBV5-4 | TGTGCCAGCAGCTTGGGTGTAGAGGGTCCAGATACGCAGTATTTT | CASSLGVEGPDTQYF
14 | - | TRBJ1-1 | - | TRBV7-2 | TGTGCCAGCACTAGCGGGGGGCACATCACTGAAGCTTTCTTT | CASTSGGHITEAFF
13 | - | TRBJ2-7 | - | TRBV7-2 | TGTGCCAGCAGCTCAAGGTGGACCTACGAGCAGTACTTC | CASSSRWTYEQYF
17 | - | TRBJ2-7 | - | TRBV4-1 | TGCGCCAGCAGCCAAGTAATGGGGGCTGGCACCACCTACGAGCAGTACTTC | CASSQVMGAGTTYEQYF
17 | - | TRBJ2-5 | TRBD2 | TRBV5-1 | TGCGCCAGCAGCCGTACCGGGACTAGCGGGAGTCAAGAGACCCAGTACTTC | CASSRTGTSGSQETQYF
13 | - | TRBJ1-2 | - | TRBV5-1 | TGCGCCAGCAGCTTGGCTAGTAAGGATGGCTACACCTTC | CASSLASKDGYTF
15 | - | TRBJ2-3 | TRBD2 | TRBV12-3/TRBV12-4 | TGTGCCAGCAGTTTAGGCGGGAGGGTCGCAGATACGCAGTATTTT | CASSLGGRVADTQYF
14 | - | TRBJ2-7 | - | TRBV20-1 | TGCAGTGCTCTTTCAGCCGCTAGCGTCTACGAGCAGTACTTC | CSALSAASVYEQYF
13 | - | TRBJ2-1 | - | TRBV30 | TGTGCCTCCTTCGCGGGAACCTACAATGAGCAGTTCTTC | CASFAGTYNEQFF
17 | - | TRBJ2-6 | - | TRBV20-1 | TGCAGTGCGCAGAATGGACAGCACGAGACTGGGGCCAACGTCCTGACTTTC | CSAQNGQHETGANVLTF
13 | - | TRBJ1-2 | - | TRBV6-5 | TGTGCCAGCAGTTTTGGGGTATCGAATGGCTACACCTTC | CASSFGVSNGYTF
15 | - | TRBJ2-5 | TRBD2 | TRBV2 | TGTGCCAGCTACCTAGCGGGGGGTCCTCAAGAGACCCAGTACTTC | CASYLAGGPQETQYF
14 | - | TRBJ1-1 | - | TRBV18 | TGTGCCAGCTCACCAACAGGGACGAACACTGAAGCTTTCTTT | CASSPTGTNTEAFF
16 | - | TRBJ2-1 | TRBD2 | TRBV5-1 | TGCGCCAGCAGCCCAACTACTAGCGCCTCCTACAATGAGCAGTTCTTC | CASSPTTSASYNEQFF
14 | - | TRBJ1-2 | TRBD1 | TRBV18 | TGTGCCAGCTCACCACCCGGCAGGGGGTTTGGCTACACCTTC | CASSPPGRGFGYTF
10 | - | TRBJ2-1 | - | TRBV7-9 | TGTGCCAGCAGCTTCGTTGAGCAGTTCTTC | CASSFVEQFF
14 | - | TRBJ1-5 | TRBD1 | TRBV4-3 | TGCGCCAGCAGCCATACAGGGGGTGGACAGCCCCAGCATTTT | CASSHTGGGQPQHF
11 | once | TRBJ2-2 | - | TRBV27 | - | CASSSTGSCFF
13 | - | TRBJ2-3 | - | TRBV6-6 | TGTGCCGGAGGCGAGGGCAGCGCAGATACGCAGTTTTTT | CAGGEGSADTQFF
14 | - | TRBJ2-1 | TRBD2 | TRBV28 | TGTGCCAGCAGTTTAGGGACTAGCGTTAATGAGCAGTTCTTC | CASSLGTSVNEQFF
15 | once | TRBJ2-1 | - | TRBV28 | TGTGCCAGCAGTTTAGCCAGCGGTGCCCACAATGAGCAGTTCTTC | CASSLASGAHNEQFF
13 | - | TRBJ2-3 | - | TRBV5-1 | TGCGCCAGCAGCCGACCCCGGGAAGTTACGCAGTATTTT | CASSRPREVTQYF